This TCR beta chain stems from a study of cytomegalovirus exposure and HLA in healthy donors (dated by TCRdb to the late 2010s). In the study overall: An earlier analysis of 550 to 700 of the donors reported about 250 Gb of sequence data and 117 million unique TCR beta sequences from 150 million to 200 million T cells. An early release that covered 500 to 800 HLA-typed donors contained approximately 300 gigabases of sequencing data and 85 million to 100 million unique TCR sequences. The genetic ancestry cluster associated with self-reported Caucasian donors included 65% to 90% of the roughly 400 genotyped donors. The study was designed to test whether signatures of past pathogen exposure could be identified by cataloging public T cell receptors. Using immunosequencing, the study profiled T cell repertoires from 666 subjects and related those repertoires to cytomegalovirus serostatus. A separate validation cohort of 90 to 150 different subjects was used in addition to the 666-subject first cohort. To predict cytomegalovirus infection status, the study combined high-throughput TCR immunosequencing, statistical association of individual TCRs with disease status, and machine learning. A later analysis re-analyzed previously published TCR beta repertoires from roughly 600 donors and added high-resolution HLA genotyping to study TCR occurrence patterns. In the later analysis, no new phenotypic data were used to find candidate immune exposures; instead, reliance was placed on TCR beta sequences and their occurrence across donors. In an earlier analysis of 587 of the donors, high-throughput TCR beta sequencing was used to judge whether each TCR beta V gene segment behaved as functional or pseudogenic. Donor age, sex, ethnicity and CMV serostatus were compiled together with the repertoire data. A later genetic analysis used genome-wide SNP genotypes for about 60% of the roughly 700 donors, treating that subset as a discovery cohort. Every repertoire in the discovery cohort had been generated on one and the same sequencing platform. Both class I and class II loci were covered by HLA typing, at four-digit resolution. The number of typed donors differed by locus: about 620-640 for A, B, C, DRB1 and DQB1; approximately 520 for DQA1; approximately 610 for DPA1; and 400 to 480 for DPB1. Roughly five DR-DQ haplotypes were handled as single units for association and clustering, since linkage in the cohort was strong. Among around 400 genotyped donors of the cohort, an average of roughly 230,000 unique TCR beta nucleotide sequences was sequenced per donor, of which about 18% were non-productive. The full study reports these points: In a later genetic analysis, a missense DCLRE1C variant was associated with V-gene and J-gene trimming of TCR beta chains, and the association was replicated in an independent cohort. Strong co-occurrence of HLA alleles, especially DR and DQ, made assigning TCR associations to individual alleles difficult. Presence/absence analyses assumed roughly uniform sequencing depth across donors, an assumption that may not hold. According to a later analysis, TCR association rates differed among HLA loci, with DRB1 alleles showing the most associated TCRs and HLA-C alleles showing the fewest. Compared with the 666-donor mean, donors in an Asian-associated ancestry cluster had fewer N-insertions in productive TCRs, according to a later genetic analysis. Specific HLA alleles were associated with 15,000 to 20,000 TCR beta sequences at a false discovery rate of 0.05 in a later analysis. Correlated functional status among segregating V segments might be attributable to linkage disequilibrium, but an unknown experimental factor could not be ruled out. According to a later analysis, most CMV-associated TCR beta chains appeared to be HLA-restricted, and the HLA associations seemed to be driven largely by CMV exposure. In the study, 150 to 200 TCR beta chains were listed as associated with cytomegalovirus. While some public TCRs were present in many individuals, most TCR sequences turned up only very rarely across donors. HLA typing was unavailable for some donors at each locus, so association tests used only the typed subset. Some IMGT-functional V segments, including TRBV6-2 and TRBV6-3, could not be told apart with the 87-base-pair reads, so those segments were excluded. Broadly in line with IMGT annotations, most TCR beta V segments showed up in productive rearrangements about 87% or about 30% of the time in an earlier analysis of 587 of the donors. The earlier analysis of fewer than 750 of the donors excluded roughly 16 rarely observed V segments, including chromosome 9 orphons, because counts were too low. A few of the identified cytomegalovirus-associated TCR beta chains were confirmed in vitro to be specific for cytomegalovirus antigens. The classifier was reported to diagnose cytomegalovirus status with high specificity and sensitivity in both the original cohort and the validation cohort. A further reported finding was that TCR beta sequences accurately predicted the HLA-A and HLA-B alleles for most subjects in the first cohort. The only immune exposure information available for the cohort was CMV serostatus. Several of the top co-occurrence clusters appeared to be linked to parvovirus B19, influenza, CMV and Epstein-Barr virus, according to a later analysis. The authors suggested that the approach could potentially be extended to other disease states and immunological phenotypes. Only TCR beta chains were sequenced in this cohort, and the absence of alpha or paired-chain data limited detectable features. In a later analysis, HLA-associated TCR beta chains showed more clonal expansion and lower generation probabilities than non-associated chains that were equally common. A cluster of highly shared sequence variants was judged likely to represent a technical artifact of the sequencing pipeline.

To prepare the library, the immunoSEQ multiplex PCR assay was applied. For the multiplex PCR, a mixture combining 60 forward primers for TCR Vbeta segments and 13 reverse primers for TCR Jbeta segments was used. Amplification of the CDR3 region of rearranged TCR beta genes was performed with a multiplex PCR assay on genomic DNA. On the Illumina HiSeq System, the amplified TCR beta libraries were sequenced as 87-base-pair reads. On the study's bioinformatics: A later analysis counted 65 million to 90 million unique TCR beta chains across the 550 to 800 repertoires, and around 12 million of these chains were shared by at least two donors. To remove PCR and sequencing errors, raw reads were error-corrected and collapsed into unique sequences using a nearest-neighbor algorithm that merged closely related sequences. CDR3 sequences were aligned to IMGT reference sequences to assign V, D and J gene segments. For a sequence to be retained, a match of at least six nucleotides was required to both a V gene segment and a J gene segment. Rearrangements were called productive when the CDR3 lacked stop codons and stayed in frame with V and J; all others were non-productive. CDR3 was defined according to IMGT convention as the region running from the second conserved V-encoded cysteine to the conserved J-encoded phenylalanine. The earlier analysis of some 580 of the donors excluded any sequence lacking an unambiguous match to a single V gene segment. An earlier analysis of a few hundred of the donors called V segments functional above 56.7% productive rearrangements and segregating when the between-donor standard deviation exceeded 5%. A statistical classification framework was developed to diagnose cytomegalovirus status using the catalog of TCR beta chain sequences. In a later analysis, TCR nucleotide sequences were compared against IMGT/GENE-DB human TR gene sequences so that V and J genes could be assigned. A later analysis assigned CDR3 sequences and most-parsimonious VDJ recombination scenarios with the TCRdist pipeline. A later analysis defined each TCR beta chain by its CDR3 amino acid sequence plus V-gene family, and excluded reads lacking a unique V-gene family. As a way to deal with suspected cross-contamination and a sequencing artifact, a later analysis dropped 592 nucleotide sequences that were highly shared and had low generation probability. A later analysis calculated a clonal expansion index for each public chain from normalized within-repertoire ranks of inferred template counts. In a later analysis, generation probabilities were computed with a VDJ recombination model fitted to out-of-frame rearrangements, and the resulting probabilities were checked against IGoR. In a later analysis, TCR-TCR, TCR-HLA and TCR-CMV co-occurrence was scored with hypergeometric tests, and a repertoire-size bias correction was applied to TCR pairs. To estimate false discovery rates, a later analysis permuted the HLA or CMV assignments 20 times. In a later analysis, co-occurring TCRs were grouped using DBSCAN, with TCRdist sequence similarity added in when clustering inside HLA-allele-positive subsets. Repertoires with fewer than 30,000 or more than 120,000 public chains were left out of co-occurrence clustering, as were five repertoires with anomalous nucleotide sharing. In TCRdb, the immuneACCESS table is reduced to in-frame sequences with V and J assigned. These tables do not hold every clone; where another copy was compared, an unresolved V gene accounts for under half, and the others remain unexplained. The V and J calls and clone size are taken from that table; D and trimming were inferred from the DNA. The sample table shows about 140,000 clones, and nearly 90% are seen once. Of the sample, roughly 0.53% is held by the ten largest clones.

The cohort consisted of fewer than 700 healthy bone marrow donors. At the time of sampling, all cohort members were nominally healthy, though unrecorded immune exposures were likely present. The donor tested CMV seronegative and was one of the 352 seronegative cohort members. A peripheral blood sample was collected from each donor, and TCR beta sequencing was performed on peripheral blood mononuclear cells. Genomic DNA extraction from the blood cell samples was performed with the Qiagen DNeasy Blood Extraction Kit. From cysteine to phenylalanine, the CDR3 is 12 amino acids long. Only the CDR3 DNA is retained, 36 bases long and in frame from the first base. V is trimmed back by 3 bases and J by 8 bases, and the junction contains 2 bases that no gene match accounts for. CDR1 and CDR2 were assigned from the germline V gene as SGDLS and YYNGEE. Worth noting for this clone: The antigen this receptor binds is unknown. No base quality information exists; no much larger clone differs at one position.

Sequencing input: PBMCs. The chain links TRBV9 with TRBJ1-2, with 9 middle bases fitting TRBD1. The receptor's source is a woman aged 35 to 49 in good health and CMV-seronegative. The bases are TGTGCCAGCAGCGACAGGGGGCTGGGCTACACCTTC. It encodes CASSDRGLGYTF.